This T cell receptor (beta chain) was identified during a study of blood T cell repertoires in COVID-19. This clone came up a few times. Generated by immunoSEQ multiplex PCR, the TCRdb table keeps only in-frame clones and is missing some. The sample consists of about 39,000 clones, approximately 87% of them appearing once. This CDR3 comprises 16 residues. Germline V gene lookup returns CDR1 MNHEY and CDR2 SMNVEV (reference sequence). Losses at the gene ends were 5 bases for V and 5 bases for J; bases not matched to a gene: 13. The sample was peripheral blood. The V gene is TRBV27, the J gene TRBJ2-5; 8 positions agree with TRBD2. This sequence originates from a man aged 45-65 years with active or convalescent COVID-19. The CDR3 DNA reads TGTGCCAGCAGTAGGATTAGCGGGACCCCCGGGGAGACCCAGTACTTC. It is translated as CASSRISGTPGETQYF.